This TCR beta chain was found in a study of CD8 T cells in Susac syndrome. CDR3 length equals 17 residues. The V gene's germline CDR1 is SGHTA and CDR2 FQGNSA. The germline V and J ends were trimmed by 2 bases and 0 bases, with 15 bases remaining between them. General study points: As the study acknowledged, the number of individuals who were part of its TCR sequencing and HLA analysis was relatively small.

CD8+ and CD4+ T cells circulating in blood were sequenced for TCR beta. Controls matched for age and sex were healthy donors. Random hexamers were used to reverse transcribe an amount of roughly 0.5 to 1 ug RNA. Amplification of TCR beta CDR3 across 54 Vbeta and 13 Jbeta was performed with immunoSEQ multiplex PCR. In TCRdb, the immunoSEQ multiplex PCR reads were re-called with MiXCR into one record per CDR3 protein. The sample lists about 120,000 distinct CDR3 sequences; around 90% were seen once. Comments on this clonotype: As yet, its antigen is unknown.

This sequence originates from a human donor in good health. The chain carries TRBV7-2 and TRBJ2-3; D perhaps matches TRBD2 (6 bases). Source material: CD4+ T cells from PBMCs. The CDR3, as DNA: TGTGCCAGCAGCTTAAATGGCGGCGGGACTAGCACAGATACGCAGTATTTT. The encoded protein is CASSLNGGGTSTDTQYF.